Sequencing of this T cell receptor (beta chain) was carried out in a study of a mutant IDH1 vaccine in newly diagnosed glioma. Only in-frame clones appear in the TCRdb table, and some are missing; sequencing was by immunoSEQ multiplex PCR. The sample lists roughly 50,000 clones; approximately 80% were seen once. With regard to this clone: Its antigen is unknown.

As for time point: week 35, safety follow-up. The investigators gave 300 ug of mutant IDH1 20-mer peptide in each vaccine dose, together with topical imiquimod. This CDR3 contains 16 residues. The ends were cut back, 3 bases at V and 5 bases at J, with 19 bases in the middle. Looked up from germline, CDR1 is SGHAT and CDR2 is FQNNGV. This TCR came from a woman between 18 and 30 years old with glioma. Source: PBMCs, taken from a glioma patient whose treatment included an IDH1 peptide vaccine. The chain carries TRBV11-2 and TRBJ1-2, with D unclear. The CDR3 sequence is CASSLGLKGRGYGYTF. In DNA, the CDR3 is TGTGCCAGCAGCTTGGGTCTTAAGGGCCGTGGGTATGGCTACACCTTC.